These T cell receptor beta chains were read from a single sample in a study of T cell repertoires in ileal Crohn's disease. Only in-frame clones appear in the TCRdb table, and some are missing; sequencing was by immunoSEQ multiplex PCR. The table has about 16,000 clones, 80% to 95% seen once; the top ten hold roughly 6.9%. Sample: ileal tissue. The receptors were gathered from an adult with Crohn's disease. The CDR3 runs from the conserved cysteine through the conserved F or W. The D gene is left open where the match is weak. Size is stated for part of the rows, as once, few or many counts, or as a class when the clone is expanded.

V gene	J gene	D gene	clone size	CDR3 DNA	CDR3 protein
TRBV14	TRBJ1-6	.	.	TGTGCCAGCAGCCAAGGGGTGGGCACACCCCTCCACTTT	CASSQGVGTPLHF
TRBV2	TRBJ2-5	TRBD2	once	TGTGCCAGCGGCCCCCCCCCGGGGGGAGAGACCCAGTACTTC	CASGPPPGGETQYF
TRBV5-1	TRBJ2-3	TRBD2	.	TGCGCCAGCTGGCGGGGGGGCCCTGCAGATACGCAGTATTTT	CASWRGGPADTQYF
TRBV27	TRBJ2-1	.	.	TGTGCCAGCAGCAAGGGTAGGGGCAACAATGAGCAGTTCTTC	CASSKGRGNNEQFF
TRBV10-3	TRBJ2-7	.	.	TGTGCCATCAGCGAGAGAAACTCCTACGAGCAGTACTTC	CAISERNSYEQYF
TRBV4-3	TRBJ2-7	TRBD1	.	TGCGCCAGCAGCCAGTCGGGACAGGACTTTAGCGAGCAGTACTTC	CASSQSGQDFSEQYF
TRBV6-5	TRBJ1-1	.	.	TGTGCCAGCAGCTTAGGTGCAGGGTTTGAAGCTTTCTTT	CASSLGAGFEAFF
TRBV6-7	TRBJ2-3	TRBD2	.	TGTGCCAGCAGTTACGACCCGACTAGCGGGAGAGCAGATACGCAGTATTTT	CASSYDPTSGRADTQYF
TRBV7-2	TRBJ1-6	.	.	TGTGCCAGCAGCTCCGGGGGGCTTAATTCACCCCTCCACTTT	CASSSGGLNSPLHF
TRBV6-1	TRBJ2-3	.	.	TGTGCCAGCAGTGAAGTGGGAGATACGCAGTATTTT	CASSEVGDTQYF
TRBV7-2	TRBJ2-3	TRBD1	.	TGTGCCAGCAGCCCCAACGCCCGACAGGGGGGGGGAGGCACAGATACGCAGTATTTT	CASSPNARQGGGGTDTQYF
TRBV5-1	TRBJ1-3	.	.	TGCGCCAGCAGCCCCTCGAGTAGCTCTGGAAACACCATATATTTT	CASSPSSSSGNTIYF
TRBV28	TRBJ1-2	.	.	TGTGCCAGCAGTTTCCAGGGAACGAAGGATGGCTACACCTTC	CASSFQGTKDGYTF
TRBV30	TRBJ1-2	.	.	TGTGCCTGGAGGGGGGATCACAACTATGGCTACACCTTC	CAWRGDHNYGYTF
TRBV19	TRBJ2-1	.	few	TGTGCCAGTAGTATAGATGGAGGTCGGAGCTCCTACAATGAGCAGTTCTTC	CASSIDGGRSSYNEQFF
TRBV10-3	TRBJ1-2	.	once	TGTGCCATCAGCCGGGGACACGGGGATGGGGGTAACTATGGCTACACCTTC	CAISRGHGDGGNYGYTF
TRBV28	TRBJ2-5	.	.	TGTGCCTCAGAGCCATCTGCAGGAGAGACCCAGTACTTC	CASEPSAGETQYF
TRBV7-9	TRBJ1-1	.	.	TGTGCCAGCAACCCGATCGGCAGCCGCATGAACACTGAAGCTTTCTTT	CASNPIGSRMNTEAFF
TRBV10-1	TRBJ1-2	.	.	TGCGCCAGGGACAGAACAGGGCGTGTTAGCTATGGCTACACCTTC	CARDRTGRVSYGYTF
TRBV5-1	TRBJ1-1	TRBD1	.	TGCGCCAGCAGCCCCCCCGGGACAGGGGTGACTGAAGCTTTCTTT	CASSPPGTGVTEAFF
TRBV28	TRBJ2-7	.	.	TGTGCCATCTGGGGACTGGGCGAGCAGTACTTC	CAIWGLGEQYF
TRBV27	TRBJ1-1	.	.	TGTGCCAGCAGTTTGGCCGTGGTGGGCACTGAAGCTTTCTTT	CASSLAVVGTEAFF